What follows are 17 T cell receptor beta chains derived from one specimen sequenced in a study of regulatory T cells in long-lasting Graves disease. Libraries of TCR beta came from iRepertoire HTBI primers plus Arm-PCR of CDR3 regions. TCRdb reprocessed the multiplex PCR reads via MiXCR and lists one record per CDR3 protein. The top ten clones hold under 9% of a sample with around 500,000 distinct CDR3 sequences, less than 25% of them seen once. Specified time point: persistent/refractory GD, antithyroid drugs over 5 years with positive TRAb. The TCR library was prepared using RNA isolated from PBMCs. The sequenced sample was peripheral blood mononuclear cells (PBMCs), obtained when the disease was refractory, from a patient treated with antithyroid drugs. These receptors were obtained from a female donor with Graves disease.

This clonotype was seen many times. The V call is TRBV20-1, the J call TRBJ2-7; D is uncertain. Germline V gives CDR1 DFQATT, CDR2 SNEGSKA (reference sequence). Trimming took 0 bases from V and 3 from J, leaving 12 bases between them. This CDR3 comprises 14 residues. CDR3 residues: CSARDPRTNYEQYF. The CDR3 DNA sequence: TGCAGTGCTAGAGATCCCAGGACCAACTACGAGCAGTACTTC.

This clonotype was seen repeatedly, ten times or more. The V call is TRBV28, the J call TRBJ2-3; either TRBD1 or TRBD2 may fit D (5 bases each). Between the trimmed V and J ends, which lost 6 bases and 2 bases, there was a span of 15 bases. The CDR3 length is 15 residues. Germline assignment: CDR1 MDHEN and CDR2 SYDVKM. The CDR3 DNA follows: TGTGCCAGCAGGGGGGTGGCAGCCGACACAGATACGCAGTATTTT. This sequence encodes CASRGVAADTDTQYF.

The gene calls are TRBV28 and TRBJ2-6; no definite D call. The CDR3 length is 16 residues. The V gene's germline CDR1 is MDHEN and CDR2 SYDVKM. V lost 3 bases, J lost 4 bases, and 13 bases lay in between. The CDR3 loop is CASSFVPISGANVLTF. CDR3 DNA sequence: TGTGCCAGCAGTTTCGTTCCCATCTCCGGGGCCAACGTCCTGACTTTC.

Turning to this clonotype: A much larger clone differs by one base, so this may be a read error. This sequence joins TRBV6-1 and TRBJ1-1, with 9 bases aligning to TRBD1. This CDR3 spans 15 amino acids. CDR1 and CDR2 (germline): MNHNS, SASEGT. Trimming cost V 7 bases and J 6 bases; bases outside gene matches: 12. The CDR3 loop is CASTKTWDRVAEAFF. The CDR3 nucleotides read TGTGCCAGCACCAAGACCTGGGACAGGGTCGCTGAAGCTTTCTTT.

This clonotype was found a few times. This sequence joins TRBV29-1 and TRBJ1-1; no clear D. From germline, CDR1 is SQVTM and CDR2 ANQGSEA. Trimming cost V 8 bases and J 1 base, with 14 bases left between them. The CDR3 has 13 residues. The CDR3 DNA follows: TGCAGCCCTAAAGGAGGGTCGAACACTGAAGCTTTCTTT. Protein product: CSPKGGSNTEAFF.

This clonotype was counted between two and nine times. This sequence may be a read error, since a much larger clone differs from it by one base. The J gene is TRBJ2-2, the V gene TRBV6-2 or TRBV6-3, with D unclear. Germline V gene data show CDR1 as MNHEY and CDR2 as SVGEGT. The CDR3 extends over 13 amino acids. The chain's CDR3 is CTSSPLGTGELFF. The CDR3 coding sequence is TGTACCAGCAGTCCCCTGGGCACCGGGGAGCTGTTTTTT.

This CDR3 reads CASSQTSRPTDTQYF. The CDR3 nucleotides read TGTGCCAGCAGCCAAACTAGTCGCCCCACAGATACGCAGTATTTT. The V call is TRBV14, the J call TRBJ2-3, with D tentatively TRBD2 (5 bases). There are 15 residues in the CDR3. V was pared by 2 bases and J by 2 bases, with 11 bases between. Per the germline V gene, CDR1 is SGHDN and CDR2 is FVKESK. The full variable domain, with the rest looked up from reference TRBV14 and TRBJ2-3, is EAGVTQFPSHSVIEKGQTVTLRCDPISGHDNLYWYRRVMGKEIKFLLHFVKESKQDESGMPNNRFLAERTGGTYSTLKVQPAELEDSGVYFCASSQTSRPTDTQYFGPGTRLTVL.

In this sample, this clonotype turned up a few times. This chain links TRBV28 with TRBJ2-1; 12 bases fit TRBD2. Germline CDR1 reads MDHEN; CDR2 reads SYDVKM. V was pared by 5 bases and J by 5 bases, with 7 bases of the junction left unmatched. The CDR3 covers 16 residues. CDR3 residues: CASSPRTSGTDNEQFF. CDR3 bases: TGTGCCAGCAGTCCCCGGACTAGCGGGACCGACAATGAGCAGTTCTTC.

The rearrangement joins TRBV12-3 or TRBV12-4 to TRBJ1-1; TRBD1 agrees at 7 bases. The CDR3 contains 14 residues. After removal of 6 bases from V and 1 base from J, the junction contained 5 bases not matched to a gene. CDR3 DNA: TGTGCCAGCAGGAACAGGGGTCGGAACACTGAAGCTTTCTTT. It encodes CASRNRGRNTEAFF.

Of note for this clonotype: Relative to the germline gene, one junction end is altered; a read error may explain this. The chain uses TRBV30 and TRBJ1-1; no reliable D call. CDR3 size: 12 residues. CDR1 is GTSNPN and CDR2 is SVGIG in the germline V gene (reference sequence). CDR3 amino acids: CASRLGNTEAFF. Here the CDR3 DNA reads TGCGCCAGCAGACTGGGAAACACTGAAGCTTTCTTT.

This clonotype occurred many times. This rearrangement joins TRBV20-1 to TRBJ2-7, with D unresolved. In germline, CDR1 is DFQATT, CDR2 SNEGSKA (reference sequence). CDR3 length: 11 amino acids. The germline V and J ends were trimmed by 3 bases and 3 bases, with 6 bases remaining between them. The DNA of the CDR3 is TGCAGTGCTAGTCTCGGCTACGAGCAGTACTTC. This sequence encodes CSASLGYEQYF.

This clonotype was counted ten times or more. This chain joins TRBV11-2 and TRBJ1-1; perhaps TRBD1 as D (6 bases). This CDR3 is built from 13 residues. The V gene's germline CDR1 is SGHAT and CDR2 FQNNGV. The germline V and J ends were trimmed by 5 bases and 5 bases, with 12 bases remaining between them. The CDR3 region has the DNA TGTGCCAGCAGCATCAAGGGGGGTACTGAAGCTTTCTTT. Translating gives CASSIKGGTEAFF.

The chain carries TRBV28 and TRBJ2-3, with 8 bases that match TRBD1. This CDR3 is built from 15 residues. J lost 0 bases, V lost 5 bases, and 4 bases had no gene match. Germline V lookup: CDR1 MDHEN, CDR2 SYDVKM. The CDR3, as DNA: TGTGCCAGCAGTCTTGGACAGGGAAGCACAGATACGCAGTATTTT. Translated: CASSLGQGSTDTQYF. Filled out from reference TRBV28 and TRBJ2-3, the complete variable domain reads DVKVTQSSRYLVKRTGEKVFLECVQDMDHENMFWYRQDPGLGLRLIYFSYDVKMKEKGDIPEGYSVSREKKERFSLILESASTNQTSMYLCASSLGQGSTDTQYFGPGTRLTVL.

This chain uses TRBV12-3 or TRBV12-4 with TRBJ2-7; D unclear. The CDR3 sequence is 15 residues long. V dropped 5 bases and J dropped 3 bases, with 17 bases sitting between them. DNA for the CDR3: TGTGCCAGCAGTATCTACCGAAGGTCCATCTACGAGCAGTACTTC. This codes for CASSIYRRSIYEQYF.

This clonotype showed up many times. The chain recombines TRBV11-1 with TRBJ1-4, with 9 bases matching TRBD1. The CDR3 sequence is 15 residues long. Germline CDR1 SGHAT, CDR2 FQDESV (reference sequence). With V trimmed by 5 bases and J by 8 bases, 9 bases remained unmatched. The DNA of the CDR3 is TGTGCCAGCAGCGCGCCGGGACAGGGAGAAGAAAAACTGTTTTTT. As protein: CASSAPGQGEEKLFF.

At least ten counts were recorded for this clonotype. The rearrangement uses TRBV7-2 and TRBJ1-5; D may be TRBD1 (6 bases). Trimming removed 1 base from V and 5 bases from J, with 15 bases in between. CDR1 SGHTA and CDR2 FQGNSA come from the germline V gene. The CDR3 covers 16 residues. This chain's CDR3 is CASSLVGGTPHQPQHF. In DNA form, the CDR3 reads TGTGCCAGCAGCTTAGTGGGCGGGACACCACATCAGCCCCAGCATTTT.

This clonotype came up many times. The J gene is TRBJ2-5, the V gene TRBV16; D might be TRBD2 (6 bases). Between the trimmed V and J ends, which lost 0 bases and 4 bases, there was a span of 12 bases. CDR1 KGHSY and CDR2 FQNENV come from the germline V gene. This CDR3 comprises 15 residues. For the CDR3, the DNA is TGTGCCAGCAGCCAATCGGGCCAGGGAGGAGAGACCCAGTACTTC. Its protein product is CASSQSGQGGETQYF.